This T cell receptor (beta chain) stems from a study of T cell responses to AZD1222 COVID-19 vaccine. On this clone itself: The antigen is not known.

Regarding the study as a whole: Vaccination with two AZD1222 doses was followed by a rise in Spike-specific TCR breadth and depth. There were mostly white British donors and more females than males, and clonal diversity was possibly underestimated.

Assay: immunoSEQ multiplex PCR; the TCRdb copy retains only in-frame clones and omits some. Of tens of thousands of clones in the sample, 90% to 95% were seen once. The CDR3 spans 16 residues. Germline trimming cut 5 bases from V and 7 bases from J; bases unmatched to any gene: 16. The germline CDR1 and CDR2 sequences are MDHEN and SYDVKM. The chain combines TRBV28 with TRBJ1-1, with 7 bases lining up with TRBD1. The source material was peripheral blood, sampled 28 days after the second dose of the MenACWY control vaccine. The source of this sequence is an adult who received the MenACWY meningococcal vaccine as a control. Here the CDR3 DNA reads TGTGCCAGCAGTCACCCATTGGGGGACAGAAAACATGAAGCTTTCTTT. It codes for CASSHPLGDRKHEAFF.